This T cell receptor beta chain was sequenced for a study of blood T cell repertoires in COVID-19. On the study more broadly: Sources were T cells, B-cell-depleted T cells, or PBMCs; the material itself was cDNA or gDNA.

The CDR3 covers 14 residues. Looked up from germline, CDR1 is SQVTM and CDR2 is ANQGSEA. V shed 2 bases and J 3 bases; nucleotides not matched to a gene: 7. As originally analysed: The assay estimated nucleated cells by amplifying reference gene primers. Using immunoSEQ multiplex PCR, the repertoire was profiled, and TCRdb retains in-frame clones only, with some absent. The D gene and trimming were derived from the DNA, and the V and J assignments and clone size from that table. This table has fewer than 250,000 clones, around 90% appearing once. This TCR derives from a man aged 25 to 40 with COVID-19, enrolled during active disease. The V gene is TRBV29-1, the J gene TRBJ2-7; 7 positions match TRBD2. Input material: peripheral blood. The CDR3, as DNA: TGCAGCGTTGAATACCCCGGGACTAACTACGAGCAGTACTTC. It specifies CSVEYPGTNYEQYF.